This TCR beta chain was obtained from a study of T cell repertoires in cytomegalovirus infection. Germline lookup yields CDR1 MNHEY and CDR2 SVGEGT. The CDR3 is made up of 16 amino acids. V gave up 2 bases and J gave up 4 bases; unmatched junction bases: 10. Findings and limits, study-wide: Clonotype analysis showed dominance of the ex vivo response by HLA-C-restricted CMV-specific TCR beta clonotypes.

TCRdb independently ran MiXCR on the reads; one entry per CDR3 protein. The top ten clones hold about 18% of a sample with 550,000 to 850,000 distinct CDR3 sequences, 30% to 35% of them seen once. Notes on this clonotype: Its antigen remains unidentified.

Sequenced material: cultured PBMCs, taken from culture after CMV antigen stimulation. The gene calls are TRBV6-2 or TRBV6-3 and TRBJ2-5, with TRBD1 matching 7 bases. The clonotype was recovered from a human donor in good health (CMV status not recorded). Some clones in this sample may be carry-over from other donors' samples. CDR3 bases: TGTGCCAGCAGTTACCCTGAAGGGGGCTCAGGAGAGACCCAGTACTTC. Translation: CASSYPEGGSGETQYF.